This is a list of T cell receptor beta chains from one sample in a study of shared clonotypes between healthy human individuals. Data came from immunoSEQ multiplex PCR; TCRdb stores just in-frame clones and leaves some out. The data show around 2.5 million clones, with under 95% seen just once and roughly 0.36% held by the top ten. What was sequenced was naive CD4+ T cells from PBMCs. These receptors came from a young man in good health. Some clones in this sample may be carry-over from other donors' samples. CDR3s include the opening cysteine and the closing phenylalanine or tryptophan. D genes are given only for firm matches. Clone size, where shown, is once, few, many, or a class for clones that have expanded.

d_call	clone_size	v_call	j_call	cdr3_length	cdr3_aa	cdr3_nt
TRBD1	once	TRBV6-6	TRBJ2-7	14	CATSTGTGFHEQYF	TGTGCCACAAGTACCGGGACAGGTTTCCACGAGCAGTACTTC
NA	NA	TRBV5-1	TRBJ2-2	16	CASSLVAGTSFGELFF	TGCGCCAGCAGCTTGGTTGCGGGGACATCATTCGGGGAGCTGTTTTTT
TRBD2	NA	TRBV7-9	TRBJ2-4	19	CASSLVAGSGGTAKNIQYF	TGTGCCAGCAGCTTAGTTGCCGGGAGCGGGGGGACAGCCAAAAACATTCAGTACTTC
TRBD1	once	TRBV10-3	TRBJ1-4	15	CAISEGRGQGGKLFF	TGTGCCATCAGTGAGGGTAGGGGGCAGGGAGGAAAACTGTTTTTT
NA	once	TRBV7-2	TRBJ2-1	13	CASSSVHWAAQFF	TGTGCCAGCAGCTCAGTACACTGGGCGGCGCAGTTCTTC
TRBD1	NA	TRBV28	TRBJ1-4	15	CASSDRQGAGEKLFF	TGTGCCAGCAGTGATCGACAGGGGGCTGGGGAAAAACTGTTTTTT
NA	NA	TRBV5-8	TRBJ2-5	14	CASSFVGGQETQYF	TGTGCCAGCAGCTTTGTTGGCGGACAAGAGACCCAGTACTTC
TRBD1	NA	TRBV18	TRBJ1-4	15	CASSLRDRPNEKLFF	TGTGCCAGCTCATTGAGGGACAGGCCTAATGAAAAACTGTTTTTT
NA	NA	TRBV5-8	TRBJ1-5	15	CASSRRLASNQPQHF	TGTGCCAGCAGCCGACGGTTAGCTAGCAATCAGCCCCAGCATTTT
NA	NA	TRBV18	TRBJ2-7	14	CASSPQGGGYEQYF	TGTGCCAGCTCACCGCAGGGAGGGGGCTACGAGCAGTACTTC
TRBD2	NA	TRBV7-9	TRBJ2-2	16	CASSYSGRPGTGELFF	TGTGCCAGCAGCTATAGCGGGAGACCCGGCACCGGGGAGCTGTTTTTT
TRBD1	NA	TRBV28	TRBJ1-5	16	CASTDRGVANNQPQHF	TGTGCCAGCACCGACAGGGGGGTCGCGAACAATCAGCCCCAGCATTTT
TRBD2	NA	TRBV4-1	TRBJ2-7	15	CASSQPTSGSYEQYF	TGCGCCAGCAGCCAACCCACTAGCGGGTCCTACGAGCAGTACTTC
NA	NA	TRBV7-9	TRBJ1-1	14	CASATTGWTTEAFF	TGTGCCAGCGCAACTACAGGGTGGACCACTGAAGCTTTCTTT
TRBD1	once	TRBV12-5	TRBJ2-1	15	CASGPGQGRVDEQFF	TGTGCTAGTGGCCCGGGACAGGGGAGGGTTGATGAGCAGTTCTTC
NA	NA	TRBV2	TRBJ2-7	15	CASSKDPSGSYEQYF	TGTGCCAGCAGCAAGGACCCCTCAGGTTCCTACGAGCAGTACTTC
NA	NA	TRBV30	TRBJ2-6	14	CAWSADPWANVLTF	TGTGCCTGGAGTGCTGACCCCTGGGCCAACGTCCTGACTTTC
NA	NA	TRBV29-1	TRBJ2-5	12	CSVGGLLETQYF	TGCAGCGTTGGAGGGCTCTTGGAGACCCAGTACTTC
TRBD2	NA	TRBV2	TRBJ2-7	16	CAIGGTRVGVENEQYF	TGTGCCATCGGGGGGACCCGGGTCGGGGTTGAAAACGAGCAGTACTTC
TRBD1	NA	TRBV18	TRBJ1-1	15	CASSPVGQMNTEAFF	TGTGCCAGCTCACCAGTGGGACAGATGAACACTGAAGCTTTCTTT
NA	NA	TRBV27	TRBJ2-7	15	CASSLSPGREYEQYF	TGTGCCAGCAGTTTATCGCCGGGCAGGGAGTACGAGCAGTACTTC
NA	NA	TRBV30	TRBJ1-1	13	CAWIRGPNTEAFF	TGTGCCTGGATCCGGGGGCCAAACACTGAAGCTTTCTTT
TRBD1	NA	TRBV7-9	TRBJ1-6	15	CASSSGQGNNSPLHF	TGTGCCAGCAGCTCGGGACAGGGGAATAATTCACCCCTCCACTTT
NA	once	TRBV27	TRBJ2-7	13	CASRREQGWEQYF	TGTGCCAGCAGGAGGGAACAGGGTTGGGAGCAGTACTTC
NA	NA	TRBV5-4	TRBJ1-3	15	CASTDRRSSGNTIYF	TGTGCCAGCACAGACAGGCGTAGCTCTGGAAACACCATATATTTT
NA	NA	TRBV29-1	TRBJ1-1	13	CSVMGVMNTEAFF	TGCAGCGTTATGGGAGTAATGAACACTGAAGCTTTCTTT
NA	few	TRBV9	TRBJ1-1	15	CASSVEGWGNTEAFF	TGTGCCAGCAGCGTAGAAGGTTGGGGGAACACTGAAGCTTTCTTT
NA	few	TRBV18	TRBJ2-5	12	CASSPAGETQYF	TGTGCCAGCTCACCAGCGGGGGAGACCCAGTACTTC
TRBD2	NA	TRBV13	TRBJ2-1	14	CASHRLAGYNEQFF	TGTGCCAGCCACCGACTAGCGGGGTACAATGAGCAGTTCTTC
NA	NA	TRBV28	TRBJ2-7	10	CASRGYEQYF	TGTGCCAGCAGGGGGTACGAGCAGTACTTC
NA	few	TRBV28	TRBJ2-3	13	CASSALVPDTQYF	TGTGCCAGCAGTGCCCTTGTCCCAGATACGCAGTATTTT
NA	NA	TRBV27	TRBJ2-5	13	CASSTRGGETQYF	TGTGCCAGCAGTACCAGGGGAGGCGAGACCCAGTACTTC
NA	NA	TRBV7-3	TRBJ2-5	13	CASSFGLAETQYF	TGTGCCAGCAGCTTTGGCCTCGCGGAGACCCAGTACTTC
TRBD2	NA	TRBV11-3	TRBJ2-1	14	CASSDASGSIEQFF	TGTGCCAGCAGCGACGCTAGCGGGAGTATTGAGCAGTTCTTC
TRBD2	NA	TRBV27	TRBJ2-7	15	CATSGTAGLAFEQYF	TGTGCCACCTCCGGGACGGCGGGACTAGCGTTCGAGCAGTACTTC
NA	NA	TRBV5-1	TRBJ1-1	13	CASAWNPGDGAFF	TGCGCCAGCGCCTGGAATCCGGGGGACGGAGCTTTCTTT
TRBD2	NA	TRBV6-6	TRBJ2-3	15	CASSYIGRALDTQYF	TGTGCCAGCAGTTACATCGGGAGGGCCTTAGATACGCAGTATTTT
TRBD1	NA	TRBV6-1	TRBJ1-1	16	CASSEVLNRGRTEAFF	TGTGCCAGCAGTGAGGTTTTGAACAGGGGGAGAACTGAAGCTTTCTTT
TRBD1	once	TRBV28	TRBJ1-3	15	CASSRQGGSGNTIYF	TGTGCCAGCAGTCGACAGGGGGGGTCTGGAAACACCATATATTTT
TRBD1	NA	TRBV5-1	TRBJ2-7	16	CASSVPTGTGVYEQYF	TGCGCCAGCTCCGTCCCGACCGGGACAGGGGTGTACGAGCAGTACTTC
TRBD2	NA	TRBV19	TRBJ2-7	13	CASSITGGDEQYF	TGTGCCAGTAGTATAACGGGAGGGGACGAGCAGTACTTC
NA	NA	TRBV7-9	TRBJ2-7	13	CASSLEDSYEQYF	TGTGCCAGCAGCTTAGAGGACTCCTACGAGCAGTACTTC
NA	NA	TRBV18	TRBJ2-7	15	CASSPASASSYEQYF	TGTGCCAGCTCACCGGCTAGCGCTAGCTCCTACGAGCAGTACTTC
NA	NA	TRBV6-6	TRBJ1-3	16	CASSYFPTGPGNTIYF	TGTGCCAGCAGTTACTTTCCCACAGGCCCTGGAAACACCATATATTTT
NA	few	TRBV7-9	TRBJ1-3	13	CATGPSSGNTIYF	TGTGCCACCGGACCGAGCTCTGGAAACACCATATATTTT
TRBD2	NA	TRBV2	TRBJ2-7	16	CASSSRGTSGRHEQYF	TGTGCCAGCAGCTCACGGGGGACTAGCGGGAGACACGAGCAGTACTTC
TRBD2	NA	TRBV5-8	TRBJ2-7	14	CASSFSGRGYEQYF	TGTGCCAGCAGCTTTAGCGGGAGGGGGTACGAGCAGTACTTC
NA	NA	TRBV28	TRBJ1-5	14	CASSLTQGGQTQHF	TGTGCCAGCAGTTTGACACAGGGAGGCCAGACCCAGCATTTT
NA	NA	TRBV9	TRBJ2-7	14	CASSVSSVSYEQYF	TGTGCCAGCAGCGTATCCAGCGTGTCCTACGAGCAGTACTTC